Listed below are T cell receptor beta chains from one sample, sequenced in a study of shared T cell receptors in the human thymus. This table comes from immunoSEQ multiplex PCR, and its TCRdb copy is limited to in-frame clones, with some not included. The table lists hundreds of thousands of clones, 70% to 90% of them singletons, with about 0.01% in the top ten. The same sample was also studied in work on human thymus T cells.

Material for sequencing was thymocytes. These receptors were obtained from a boy under three years old with a congenital heart defect. The CDR3 runs from the conserved cysteine through the conserved F or W. Fields, in order: CDR3 protein, CDR3 DNA, J gene, clone size, V gene, D gene. D genes are given only for firm matches. Clone size, where shown, is once, few, many, or a class for clones that have expanded.

CDR3: CASSDGRGTEAFF; DNA: TGTGCCAGCAGTGACGGGCGGGGCACTGAAGCTTTCTTT; J: TRBJ1-1; size: few; V: TRBV2; D: .
CDR3: CASSLGTSGGGYF; DNA: TGTGCCAGCAGCTTGGGGACTAGCGGAGGGGGGTACTTC; J: TRBJ2-7; size: .; V: TRBV5-4; D: TRBD2
CDR3: CASSGTGDEKLFF; DNA: TGCGCCAGCTCCGGGACAGGGGATGAAAAACTGTTTTTT; J: TRBJ1-4; size: once; V: TRBV5-1; D: TRBD1
CDR3: CASSERAELTGGRLYSNQPQHF; DNA: TGTGCCAGCAGTGAACGGGCGGAGCTGACAGGGGGCAGATTGTATAGCAATCAGCCCCAGCATTTT; J: TRBJ1-5; size: .; V: TRBV6-1; D: TRBD1
CDR3: CASSFNGGSEQFF; DNA: TGCGCCAGCAGCTTTAATGGAGGGAGTGAGCAGTTCTTC; J: TRBJ2-1; size: .; V: TRBV5-1; D: .
CDR3: CASSFSIAEGYEQYF; DNA: TGTGCCAGCAGCTTTTCGATAGCGGAAGGCTACGAGCAGTACTTC; J: TRBJ2-7; size: .; V: TRBV5-5; D: .
CDR3: CATSSSQRDKYETQYF; DNA: TGTGCCACCAGCAGTTCCCAGCGGGATAAGTACGAGACCCAGTACTTC; J: TRBJ2-5; size: .; V: TRBV15; D: TRBD2
CDR3: CASSPGQGCEAFF; DNA: TGTGCCAGCAGTCCAGGACAGGGTTGTGAAGCTTTCTTT; J: TRBJ1-1; size: .; V: TRBV28; D: TRBD1
CDR3: CASSGTEERDTGELFF; DNA: TGTGCCAGCAGTGGGACAGAAGAACGGGACACCGGGGAGCTGTTTTTT; J: TRBJ2-2; size: .; V: TRBV28; D: TRBD1
CDR3: CASSPPDSGSEYEQYF; DNA: TGTGCCAGCAGCCCACCAGACAGCGGGAGCGAATACGAGCAGTACTTC; J: TRBJ2-7; size: .; V: TRBV7-2; D: TRBD2
CDR3: CASSLITGRGSSGNTIYF; DNA: TGTGCCAGCAGCTTGATTACCGGACGGGGGAGCTCTGGAAACACCATATATTTT; J: TRBJ1-3; size: .; V: TRBV5-8; D: .
CDR3: CASSHPGTGGKETQYF; DNA: TGCGCCAGCAGCCACCCAGGGACAGGGGGCAAAGAGACCCAGTACTTC; J: TRBJ2-5; size: .; V: TRBV4-1; D: TRBD1
CDR3: CASSVKSGGSTDTQYF; DNA: TGTGCCAGCAGCGTGAAGTCGGGCGGGAGCACAGATACGCAGTATTTT; J: TRBJ2-3; size: .; V: TRBV5-4; D: .
CDR3: CASSRLSIRGTYNEQFF; DNA: TGTGCCAGCAGTCGTTTATCTATCAGGGGAACCTACAATGAGCAGTTCTTC; J: TRBJ2-1; size: .; V: TRBV11-3; D: .
CDR3: CASSLTVSSYEQYF; DNA: TGCGCCAGCAGCTTAACGGTGAGCTCCTACGAGCAGTACTTC; J: TRBJ2-7; size: once; V: TRBV5-1; D: .
CDR3: CASSAGTSGNHEQFF; DNA: TGTGCCAGCAGCGCCGGGACTAGCGGGAACCATGAGCAGTTCTTC; J: TRBJ2-1; size: .; V: TRBV7-9; D: TRBD2
CDR3: CASSTKPGLAGEVETQYF; DNA: TGTGCCAGTAGTACCAAACCGGGACTAGCGGGAGAGGTAGAGACCCAGTACTTC; J: TRBJ2-5; size: once; V: TRBV19; D: TRBD2
CDR3: CASSPGTSGRGNTGELFF; DNA: TGTGCCAGCAGCCCGGGGACTAGCGGGAGAGGGAACACCGGGGAGCTGTTTTTT; J: TRBJ2-2; size: .; V: TRBV5-6; D: TRBD2
CDR3: CASSLVQGSSYEQYF; DNA: TGTGCCAGCAGCTTGGTACAGGGGAGCTCCTACGAGCAGTACTTC; J: TRBJ2-7; size: .; V: TRBV5-4; D: TRBD1
CDR3: CASSFGASGTYNEQFF; DNA: TGTGCCAGCAGCTTCGGGGCTAGCGGGACCTACAATGAGCAGTTCTTC; J: TRBJ2-1; size: .; V: TRBV7-9; D: TRBD2
CDR3: CASSLDRGNPYTF; DNA: TGTGCCAGCAGCCTCGACAGGGGGAACCCCTACACCTTC; J: TRBJ1-2; size: .; V: TRBV6-1; D: TRBD1
CDR3: CASSSEAGNSPYF; DNA: TGTGCCAGCAGCTCGGAGGCGGGGAATTCACCGTACTTC; J: TRBJ2-7; size: .; V: TRBV6-5; D: .
CDR3: CAWSHHLGEETQYF; DNA: TGTGCCTGGAGTCACCACCTAGGGGAAGAGACCCAGTACTTC; J: TRBJ2-5; size: .; V: TRBV30; D: .
CDR3: CAISKGDQETQYF; DNA: TGTGCCATCAGCAAGGGAGATCAAGAGACCCAGTACTTC; J: TRBJ2-5; size: .; V: TRBV10-3; D: .
CDR3: CASSLFGGERTYEQYF; DNA: TGTGCCAGCAGCTTATTTGGGGGGGAAAGAACCTACGAGCAGTACTTC; J: TRBJ2-7; size: .; V: TRBV7-3; D: TRBD2
CDR3: CASSQSRLAELQVNEQFF; DNA: TGTGCCAGCAGTCAAAGTCGACTAGCGGAGCTCCAAGTGAATGAGCAGTTCTTC; J: TRBJ2-1; size: few; V: TRBV7-9; D: TRBD2
CDR3: CAISKGALNTEAFF; DNA: TGTGCCATCAGTAAGGGGGCCCTGAACACTGAAGCTTTCTTT; J: TRBJ1-1; size: .; V: TRBV10-3; D: TRBD1
CDR3: CAPWAGLTSWETQYF; DNA: TGTGCCCCCTGGGCGGGACTAACGAGCTGGGAGACCCAGTACTTC; J: TRBJ2-5; size: .; V: TRBV5-8; D: TRBD2
CDR3: CASSPGTLDNEQFF; DNA: TGTGCCAGCTCACCGGGCACCCTTGACAATGAGCAGTTCTTC; J: TRBJ2-1; size: .; V: TRBV18; D: .
CDR3: CASSRDRKTSTDTQYF; DNA: TGTGCCAGCAGCAGGGACAGAAAGACTAGCACAGATACGCAGTATTTT; J: TRBJ2-3; size: .; V: TRBV7-8; D: TRBD1
CDR3: CATSRAGWTEAFF; DNA: TGTGCCACCAGCAGAGCCGGGTGGACTGAAGCTTTCTTT; J: TRBJ1-1; size: .; V: TRBV15; D: .
CDR3: CASSFPGGPDTQYF; DNA: TGTGCCAGCAGTTTTCCAGGGGGTCCAGATACGCAGTATTTT; J: TRBJ2-3; size: .; V: TRBV6-6; D: TRBD1
CDR3: CASSLGVGAYEQYF; DNA: TGTGCCAGCAGCTTAGGGGTCGGGGCCTACGAGCAGTACTTC; J: TRBJ2-7; size: once; V: TRBV11-2; D: .
CDR3: CASSLKQGTYEQYF; DNA: TGTGCCAGCAGCTTAAAACAGGGGACCTACGAGCAGTACTTC; J: TRBJ2-7; size: .; V: TRBV7-2; D: TRBD1
CDR3: CATSREGTGDISTDTQYF; DNA: TGTGCCACCAGCAGAGAAGGGACAGGAGATATCAGCACAGATACGCAGTATTTT; J: TRBJ2-3; size: .; V: TRBV15; D: TRBD1
CDR3: CASSQGASANTGELFF; DNA: TGCGCCAGCAGCCAAGGGGCTAGCGCAAACACCGGGGAGCTGTTTTTT; J: TRBJ2-2; size: .; V: TRBV4-1; D: .
CDR3: CASSVDQGPRTEAFF; DNA: TGTGCCAGCAGCGTAGACCAGGGGCCGAGGACTGAAGCTTTCTTT; J: TRBJ1-1; size: .; V: TRBV9; D: .
CDR3: CASSYGSGDYNEQFF; DNA: TGTGCCAGCAGCTACGGTAGCGGAGATTACAATGAGCAGTTCTTC; J: TRBJ2-1; size: .; V: TRBV5-6; D: .
CDR3: CAWRAKGVTYNEQFF; DNA: TGTGCCTGGAGAGCCAAGGGGGTAACCTACAATGAGCAGTTCTTC; J: TRBJ2-1; size: .; V: TRBV30; D: .
CDR3: CASSGGTGVGYEQYF; DNA: TGCGCCAGCAGTGGAGGGACAGGGGTCGGGTACGAGCAGTACTTC; J: TRBJ2-7; size: .; V: TRBV10-1; D: TRBD1
CDR3: CAWGNGRDQPNTQYF; DNA: TGTGCCTGGGGGAACGGGAGGGACCAACCCAATACGCAGTATTTT; J: TRBJ2-3; size: .; V: TRBV30; D: TRBD2
CDR3: CASSQEWVSGRPTGELFF; DNA: TGCGCCAGCAGCCAAGAATGGGTTAGCGGGAGACCCACCGGGGAGCTGTTTTTT; J: TRBJ2-2; size: few; V: TRBV4-1; D: TRBD2
CDR3: CASSLQRTGISTDTQYF; DNA: TGTGCCAGCAGTTTACAACGGACAGGGATTAGCACAGATACGCAGTATTTT; J: TRBJ2-3; size: .; V: TRBV28; D: TRBD1
CDR3: CASSESSSGSSYEQYF; DNA: TGCGCCAGCAGTGAGTCGTCTAGCGGGAGCTCATACGAGCAGTACTTC; J: TRBJ2-7; size: .; V: TRBV10-1; D: TRBD2
CDR3: CASMAGGKQYF; DNA: TGTGCCAGCATGGCGGGCGGGAAGCAGTACTTC; J: TRBJ2-7; size: .; V: TRBV11-2; D: .
CDR3: CASKRPGAGTEAFF; DNA: TGCGCCAGCAAAAGGCCAGGGGCAGGCACTGAAGCTTTCTTT; J: TRBJ1-1; size: .; V: TRBV4-3; D: .
CDR3: CAISEKAGLPYNEQFF; DNA: TGTGCCATCAGTGAAAAGGCAGGGCTCCCCTACAATGAGCAGTTCTTC; J: TRBJ2-1; size: .; V: TRBV10-3; D: .
CDR3: CASSVSRNTGELFF; DNA: TGTGCCAGCAGTGTTAGCAGAAACACCGGGGAGCTGTTTTTT; J: TRBJ2-2; size: .; V: TRBV25-1; D: .
CDR3: CASIGTAGLAGGPTKPYEQYF; DNA: TGTGCCAGCATAGGGACAGCGGGACTAGCGGGAGGGCCAACCAAGCCCTACGAGCAGTACTTC; J: TRBJ2-7; size: once; V: TRBV2; D: TRBD2
CDR3: CASSLLVFSREQFF; DNA: TGTGCCAGCAGTTTACTAGTTTTCTCACGGGAGCAGTTCTTC; J: TRBJ2-1; size: .; V: TRBV27; D: .
CDR3: CATSRDPNGQRYEQYF; DNA: TGTGCCACCAGCAGAGATCCGAACGGACAGCGCTACGAGCAGTACTTC; J: TRBJ2-7; size: .; V: TRBV15; D: .